Listed here are 2 T cell receptor beta chains from one sample, sequenced in a study of response to subunit inactivated influenza vaccine (dated by TCRdb to the late 2010s). The library was built by means of RT-PCR. Sequencing used an Illumina HiSeq 2500. The raw public reads went through TCRdb reprocessing: fastp at Q25, MiXCR clone calling, in-frame beta chains kept. One record per CDR3 amino acid sequence lists the most common genes and DNA. The sample table holds 400,000 to 650,000 distinct CDR3 sequences, of which under 8.5% were seen once. The ten largest clonotypes hold 10% to 15% of the sample. Sample: PBMCs from blood, taken roughly 24 months after vaccination. The receptors originated from a man between 50 and 70 years old who received an inactivated influenza vaccine. Donor details come from another sample of the same person, matched by shared clones.

This clonotype was observed many times. This chain uses TRBV12-3 or TRBV12-4 with TRBJ1-6; D gene unclear. V was shortened by 5 bases and J by 7 bases, with 12 bases between the two germline ends. CDR3 length equals 14 residues. In DNA form, the CDR3 reads TGTGCCAGCAGTCTGGGGATGGGCAATTCACCCCTCCACTTT. Translating gives CASSLGMGNSPLHF.

This clonotype was found many times. The chain joins TRBV7-6 to TRBJ2-1; D may be TRBD1 (6 bases). Trimming removed 5 bases from V and 5 bases from J, with 13 bases in between. The CDR3 is 14 amino acids. Germline CDR1 is SGHVS and CDR2 is FNYEAQ. The CDR3 loop reads CASSIIQGNNEQFF. Here the CDR3 DNA reads TGTGCCAGCAGCATCATACAGGGTAACAATGAGCAGTTCTTC.